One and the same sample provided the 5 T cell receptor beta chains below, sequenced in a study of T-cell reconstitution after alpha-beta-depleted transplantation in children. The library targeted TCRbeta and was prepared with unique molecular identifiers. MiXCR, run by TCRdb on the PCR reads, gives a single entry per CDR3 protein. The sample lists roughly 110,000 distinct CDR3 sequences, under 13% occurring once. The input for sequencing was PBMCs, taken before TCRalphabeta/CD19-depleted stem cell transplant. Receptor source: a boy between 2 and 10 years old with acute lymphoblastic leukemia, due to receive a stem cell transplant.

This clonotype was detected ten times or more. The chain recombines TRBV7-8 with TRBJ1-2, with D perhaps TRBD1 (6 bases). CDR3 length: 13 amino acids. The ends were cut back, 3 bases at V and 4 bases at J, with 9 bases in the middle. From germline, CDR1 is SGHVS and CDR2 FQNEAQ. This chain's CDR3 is CASSFQGSYGYTF. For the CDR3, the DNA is TGTGCCAGCAGCTTTCAGGGGTCCTATGGCTACACCTTC. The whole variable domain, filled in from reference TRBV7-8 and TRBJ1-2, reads GAGVSQSPRYKVAKRGQDVALRCDPISGHVSLFWYQQALGQGPEFLTYFQNEAQLDKSGLPSDRFFAERPEGSVSTLKIQRTQQEDSAVYLCASSFQGSYGYTFGSGTRLTVV.

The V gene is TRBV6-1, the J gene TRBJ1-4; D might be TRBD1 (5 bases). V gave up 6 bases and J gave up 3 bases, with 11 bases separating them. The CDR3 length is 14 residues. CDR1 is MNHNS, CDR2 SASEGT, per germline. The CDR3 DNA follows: TGTGCCAGCAGCCCCGCGGGGGCTAATGAAAAACTGTTTTTT. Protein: CASSPAGANEKLFF.

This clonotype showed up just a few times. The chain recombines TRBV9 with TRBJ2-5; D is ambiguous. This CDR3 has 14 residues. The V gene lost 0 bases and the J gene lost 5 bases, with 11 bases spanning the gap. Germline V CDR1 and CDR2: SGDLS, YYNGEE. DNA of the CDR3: TGTGCCAGCAGCGTAGGGGCGAAAAAGGAGACCCAGTACTTC. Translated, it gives CASSVGAKKETQYF.

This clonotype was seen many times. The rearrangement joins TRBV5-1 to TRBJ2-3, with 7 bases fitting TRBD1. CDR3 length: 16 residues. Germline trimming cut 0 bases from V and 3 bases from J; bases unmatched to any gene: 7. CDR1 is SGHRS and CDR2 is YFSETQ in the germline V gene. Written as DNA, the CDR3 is TGCGCCAGCAGCTTGGGACTGACAGGGCGGACAGATACGCAGTATTTT. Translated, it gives CASSLGLTGRTDTQYF.

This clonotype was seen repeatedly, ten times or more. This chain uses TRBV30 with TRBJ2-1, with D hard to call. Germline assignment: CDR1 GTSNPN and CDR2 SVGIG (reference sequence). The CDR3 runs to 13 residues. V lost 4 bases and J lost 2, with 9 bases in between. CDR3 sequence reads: CAWIGYTYNEQFF. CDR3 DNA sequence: TGTGCCTGGATAGGCTACACCTACAATGAGCAGTTCTTC.